This T cell receptor beta chain was sequenced for a study of T cells in women clearing cervical HPV infection. Its frequency marks this clone as medium-sized. The DNA ends 3 residues before the CDR3 does, and the rest of the CDR3 is filled in from the germline J gene. Produced via immunoSEQ multiplex PCR; TCRdb's table is partial and in-frame only. Here the sample table reports about 30,000 clones. Germline values: CDR1 SGHVS, CDR2 FQNEAQ. The CDR3 is 16 amino acids. Sequencing was carried out using blood buffy coat. The clonotype was recovered from a woman between 18 and 70 years old with a cervical HPV16 infection that either progressed to CIN3+ or cleared (not recorded which). V and J are TRBV7-8 and TRBJ1-2; maybe TRBD1 (5 bases). The part of the CDR3 DNA that was read is TGTGCCAGCAGCTTGGGACTCCCCTCCGGGGCAGATACC. Translating gives CASSLGLPSGADT. The whole CDR3 protein reads CASSLGLPSGADTYTF. The variable domain in full, with the rest retrieved from reference TRBV7-8 and TRBJ1-2, is GAGVSQSPRYKVAKRGQDVALRCDPISGHVSLFWYQQALGQGPEFLTYFQNEAQLDKSGLPSDRFFAERPEGSVSTLKIQRTQQEDSAVYLCASSLGLPSGADTYTFGSGTRLTVV.